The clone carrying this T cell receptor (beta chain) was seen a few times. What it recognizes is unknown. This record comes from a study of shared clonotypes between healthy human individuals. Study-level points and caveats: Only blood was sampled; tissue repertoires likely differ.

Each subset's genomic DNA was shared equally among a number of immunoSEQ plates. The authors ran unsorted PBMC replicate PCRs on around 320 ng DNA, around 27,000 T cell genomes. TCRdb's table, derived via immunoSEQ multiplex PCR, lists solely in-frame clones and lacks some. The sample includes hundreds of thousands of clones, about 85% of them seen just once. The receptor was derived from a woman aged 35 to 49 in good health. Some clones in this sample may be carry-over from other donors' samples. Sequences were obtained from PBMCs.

This chain's CDR3 is CASSLVAGGPYEQYF. The CDR3, as DNA: TGTGCCAGCAGCTTGGTTGCGGGAGGGCCTTACGAGCAGTACTTC. The J gene is TRBJ2-7, the V gene TRBV5-4; 9 nucleotides agree with TRBD2. Germline V gene lookup returns CDR1 SGHNT and CDR2 YYREEE (reference sequence). V dropped 0 bases and J dropped 4; count of bases not matched to a gene: 5. The CDR3 has 15 residues. Full variable domain (outside the CDR3, taken from reference TRBV5-4 and TRBJ2-7): ETGVTQSPTHLIKTRGQQVTLRCSSQSGHNTVSWYQQALGQGPQFIFQYYREEENGRGNFPPRFSGLQFPNYSSELNVNALELDDSALYLCASSLVAGGPYEQYFGPGTRLTVT.